The present T cell receptor (beta chain) was sequenced within a study of T-cell reconstitution after alpha-beta-depleted transplantation in children. As it was prepared, the TCRbeta library received unique molecular identifiers. From the PCR reads, TCRdb called clonotypes with MiXCR, one entry per CDR3 protein. The data hold about 400,000 distinct CDR3 sequences, with less than 15% observed a single time. V lost 7 bases, J lost 2 bases, and 4 bases stayed unmatched. This CDR3 has 14 amino acids. The germline gives CDR1 ENHRY, CDR2 SYGVKD. This clonotype was detected a few times. Sample: PBMCs, taken from the stem cell graft. The rearrangement links TRBV10-3 to TRBJ1-3; 8 bases map to TRBD1. This sequence was found in a human donor who donated a stem cell graft to a child with Fanconi anemia. Written as DNA, the CDR3 is TGTGCCATCACAGGGGGCGCAGCTGGAAACACCATATATTTT. Amino acids: CAITGGAAGNTIYF.